What follows is one TCR beta chain and its context. No antigen is known for it. The source of the sample is a study of CD8+ T cells in alopecia areata. Once RNA had been extracted, it was reverse transcribed into cDNA to act as the sequencing template. Generated by immunoSEQ multiplex PCR, the TCRdb table keeps only in-frame clones and is missing some. The data contain around 190,000 clones, roughly 60% of them singletons. There are 16 residues in the CDR3. With 0 bases removed from V and 0 bases from J, the gap between germline ends came to 9 bases. Germline V CDR1 and CDR2: LGHNA, YSLEER. Study conclusions and caveats: Only one nonresponder was present, which leaves the link between baseline CD8+ expansion and response uncertain. Elevated clonality characterized lesional scalp relative to normal scalp, particularly in alopecia totalis/universalis. Under tofacitinib, numerous expanded lesional clonotypes remained detectable in scalp and blood. Under tofacitinib, fewer expanded CD8+ clones appeared among the top 100 scalp clones.

Treatment given: oral pan-JAK inhibitor, 5-10 mg twice daily. The gene calls are TRBV4-3 and TRBJ2-1; no reliable D call. The clonotype originates from a human donor with alopecia areata. The specimen comprised CD4+ T cells sorted from blood, sampled at week 24, from a patient treated with tofacitinib. The CDR3 sequence is CASSQEGRSSYNEQFF. The CDR3 DNA reads as TGCGCCAGCAGCCAAGAGGGCAGGAGCTCCTACAATGAGCAGTTCTTC.